The T cell receptor (beta chain) under discussion was sequenced for a study of T cell responses to AZD1222 COVID-19 vaccine. With V trimmed by 4 bases and J by 4 bases, 6 bases remained unmatched. The CDR3 length is 15 residues. CDR1 is KGHSH, CDR2 LQKENI, per germline. Clones were read by immunoSEQ multiplex PCR, and TCRdb kept only the in-frame ones, dropping some. The sample yields more than 140,000 clones, around 89% seen once. Sequences were derived from peripheral blood, sampled on day 0 of MenACWY control vaccination. The rearrangement joins TRBV18 to TRBJ1-5; 8 bases agree with TRBD1. The clonotype comes from an adult in good health. The CDR3 reads CASSRQGSGNQPQHF. The CDR3 nucleotides are TGTGCCAGCTCACGACAGGGGAGCGGGAATCAGCCCCAGCATTTT.